The 5 T cell receptor beta chains presented below share a single source sample, sequenced in a study of T cell responses to AZD1222 COVID-19 vaccine (dated by TCRdb to about 2021). Library generation was performed with the immunoSEQ multiplex PCR assay. TCRdb holds this immuneACCESS table with in-frame rearrangements only. Some clones are missing; in checked studies, unresolved V genes explain under half, and the rest has no known cause. The sample has 75,000 to 95,000 clones on record, about 88% of them singletons. The ten largest clones capture around 21% of the sample. In light of the paper, this sample's time point label describes: baseline before first vaccination. The source was peripheral blood, collected on day 0 of AZD1222 vaccination. Source of these receptors: an adult in good health.

The CDR3 protein is CASSRTIQETQYF. CDR3 nucleotides: TGTGCCAGCAGCCGGACTATTCAAGAGACCCAGTACTTC. The V and J genes are TRBV5-4 and TRBJ2-5; TRBD2 might be the D (6 bases). Germline V lookup: CDR1 SGHNT, CDR2 YYREEE (reference sequence). The CDR3 has 13 amino acids. Trimming cost V 4 bases and J 2 bases, with 9 bases left between them. Based on the CDR3 plus reference TRBV5-4 and TRBJ2-5, the full variable domain is ETGVTQSPTHLIKTRGQQVTLRCSSQSGHNTVSWYQQALGQGPQFIFQYYREEENGRGNFPPRFSGLQFPNYSSELNVNALELDDSALYLCASSRTIQETQYFGPGTRLLVL.

V gene TRBV7-9 combines with J gene TRBJ2-7, with a possible D match to TRBD1 (6 bases). The germline V and J ends were trimmed by 5 bases and 7 bases, with 15 bases remaining between them. Per the germline V gene, CDR1 is SEHNR and CDR2 is FQNEAQ (reference sequence). This CDR3 spans 13 amino acids. CDR3: CASSTQGLGEQYF. CDR3 in DNA: TGTGCCAGCAGCACACAGGGCTTGGGGGAGCAGTACTTC.

V gene TRBV10-3 combines with J gene TRBJ2-3; TRBD2 matches at 8 bases. Trimming took 7 bases from V and 2 from J; bases not matched to a gene: 8. Germline loops: CDR1 ENHRY, CDR2 SYGVKD. This CDR3 comprises 15 residues. DNA of the CDR3: TGTGCCATCAAGAGCGGGGGTGAGCTCACAGATACGCAGTATTTT. This translates into CAIKSGGELTDTQYF.

The V and J genes are TRBV11-1 and TRBJ2-7; 11 bases are shared with TRBD1. V shed 5 bases, J shed 7 bases, and the junction held 7 bases outside the gene matches. This CDR3 has 14 residues. In germline, CDR1 is SGHAT, CDR2 FQDESV (reference sequence). CDR3 in DNA: TGTGCCAGCAGCACAGGACAGGGGGCGAGGGAGCAGTACTTC. Translated, it gives CASSTGQGAREQYF.

This clone was seen only once. This chain connects TRBV10-3 to TRBJ2-7; tentative D call: TRBD1 (6 bases). Trimming removed 8 bases at V and 3 bases at J, with 14 bases between. The CDR3 covers 13 residues. Looked up from germline, CDR1 is ENHRY and CDR2 is SYGVKD. CDR3 protein: CAIRPGQNYEQYF. Written as DNA, the CDR3 is TGTGCCATCCGTCCGGGACAAAACTACGAGCAGTACTTC.